The 17 T cell receptor beta chains presented below share a single source sample, sequenced in a study of shared clonotypes between healthy human individuals (dated by TCRdb to the early 2020s). The library was built by means of the immunoSEQ multiplex PCR assay. The clones in this table, taken by TCRdb from immuneACCESS, are in-frame only. Not every clone is retained; where verified, under half of the shortfall comes from an unresolved V gene, and the cause of the rest is unknown. The sample includes some 740,000 clones, with nearly 95% observed a single time. The ten top clones hold around 24% of the sample. CD8 naive samples were obtained by positive selection for CCR7 among CD45RO-negative cells, yielding a CD45RA+CCR7+ population from which TemRA cells were excluded. The sample consisted of naive CD8+ T cells sorted from blood. Sample cell subset or site, as interpreted from the label and publication: CD45RA+CCR7+. The receptors originated from a man aged 25-45 years in good health.

V gene TRBV6-5 combines with J gene TRBJ2-7, with a weak D call TRBD2 (5 bases). The germline V gene has CDR1 MNHEY and CDR2 SVGAGI. The CDR3 is made up of 14 amino acids. Trimming removed 4 bases from V and 4 bases from J, with 14 bases in between. CDR3: CASSSGIARYEQYF. The CDR3 DNA reads as TGTGCCAGCAGTTCGGGGATAGCGCGTTACGAGCAGTACTTC.

This clone has a handful of counts. This sequence joins TRBV4-3 and TRBJ2-5; a weak D match, TRBD1 (6 bases). Deletions cut 0 bases from V and 0 bases from J, with 17 bases between. Per germline, CDR1 LGHNA and CDR2 YSLEER. The CDR3 contains 18 residues. The CDR3 nucleotides read TGCGCCAGCAGCCAAGAAATCACAGGGCACGGGTACCAAGAGACCCAGTACTTC. Amino acids: CASSQEITGHGYQETQYF.

The chain employs TRBV7-2 and TRBJ2-3; tentative D call: TRBD1 (6 bases). The germline V and J ends were trimmed by 1 base and 2 bases, with 13 bases remaining between them. The CDR3 sequence is 16 residues long. CDR1 SGHTA and CDR2 FQGNSA come from the germline V gene. The CDR3 spells CASSLGQTGYTDTQYF. CDR3 nucleotides: TGTGCCAGCAGCTTAGGTCAAACAGGGTACACAGATACGCAGTATTTT.

The sample holds one count of this clone. The chain links TRBV4-1 to TRBJ1-1, with D perhaps TRBD1 (5 bases). CDR1 is MGHRA and CDR2 is YSYEKL in the germline V gene. V was cut by 1 base and J by 10 bases, with 13 bases left in between. The CDR3 consists of 13 residues. The CDR3, as DNA: TGCGCCAGCAGCCAAGCCGAACGGGGGGGAGCTTTCTTT. Residues: CASSQAERGGAFF.

The chain couples TRBV4-1 to TRBJ2-3; 11 bases are a match to TRBD2. Trimming took 3 bases from V and 2 from J; bases not matched to a gene: 4. The length of the CDR3 is 16 residues. CDR1 and CDR2 from the germline V gene are MGHRA and YSYEKL. This CDR3 is CASSQLAGGDTDTQYF. The DNA for the CDR3 is TGCGCCAGCAGCCAGCTAGCGGGAGGAGACACAGATACGCAGTATTTT.

This CDR3 is CAISESWGSDTQYF. CDR3 in DNA: TGTGCCATCAGTGAGTCGTGGGGGAGCGATACGCAGTATTTT. The V and J genes are TRBV10-3 and TRBJ2-3; D possibly matches TRBD1 or TRBD2 (5 bases each). The CDR3 consists of 14 residues. Trimming took 0 bases from V and 6 from J, leaving 10 bases between them. Germline CDR1 and CDR2: ENHRY and SYGVKD.

The gene calls are TRBV27 and TRBJ1-1; D is ambiguous. This CDR3 comprises 13 residues. V shed 4 bases and J shed 0 bases, with 6 bases lying between them. Germline assignment: CDR1 MNHEY and CDR2 SMNVEV (reference sequence). CDR3 in amino acids: CASSSSLNTEAFF. The DNA for the CDR3 is TGTGCCAGCAGTTCCTCTCTGAACACTGAAGCTTTCTTT.

The rearrangement joins TRBV9 to TRBJ1-1; TRBD1 agrees at 8 bases. Germline assignment: CDR1 SGDLS and CDR2 YYNGEE. J lost 6 bases, V lost 4 bases, and 8 bases had no gene match. The CDR3 is made up of 14 amino acids. CDR3 region: CASSPRTGTPEAFF. The CDR3 nucleotides are TGTGCCAGCAGCCCGCGGACAGGGACCCCTGAAGCTTTCTTT.

The J gene is TRBJ1-4, the V gene TRBV9; D unresolved. Per germline, CDR1 SGDLS and CDR2 YYNGEE. Trimming shortened V by 0 bases and J by 6 bases, and 18 bases separated the two germline ends. The CDR3 runs 17 residues. CDR3 DNA: TGTGCCAGCAGCGTAGGGGATCGTTGGGGTAGGGATGAAAAACTGTTTTTT. It specifies CASSVGDRWGRDEKLFF.

The chain carries TRBV4-1 and TRBJ1-6; D perhaps matches TRBD1 (5 bases). The CDR3 contains 15 residues. The germline V and J ends were trimmed by 1 base and 8 bases, with 12 bases remaining between them. The germline gives CDR1 MGHRA, CDR2 YSYEKL. The CDR3 loop is CASSQVRGGDSPLHF. The CDR3 coding sequence is TGCGCCAGCAGCCAAGTGCGCGGGGGGGATTCACCCCTCCACTTT.

The V and J genes are TRBV14 and TRBJ2-7; possibly TRBD1 or TRBD2 for D (5 bases each). Germline CDR1 is SGHDN and CDR2 is FVKESK. V was shortened by 3 bases and J by 1 base, with 13 bases between the two germline ends. CDR3 size: 15 residues. The DNA of the CDR3 is TGTGCCAGCAGCCACCCAATTGGGGGTTCCTACGAGCAGTACTTC. This codes for CASSHPIGGSYEQYF.

The J gene is TRBJ2-1, the V gene TRBV4-3, with TRBD1 as a possible D gene (6 bases). Deletions cut 0 bases from V and 4 bases from J, with 16 bases between. The CDR3 length is 17 residues. The germline CDR1 and CDR2 sequences are LGHNA and YSLEER. The CDR3, as DNA: TGCGCCAGCAGCCAAGACGAACAGGGACATCCTTACAATGAGCAGTTCTTC. It encodes CASSQDEQGHPYNEQFF.

CDR3 protein: CASGSTSGNTDTQYF. CDR3 bases: TGTGCTAGTGGTTCAACTAGTGGTAATACAGATACGCAGTATTTT. The chain uses TRBV12-5 and TRBJ2-3; tentative D call: TRBD2 (5 bases). Looked up from germline, CDR1 is LGHNT and CDR2 is FRNRAP. Trimming took off 4 bases at V and 3 bases at J, with 14 bases between the two ends. This CDR3 spans 15 amino acids.

The chain is built from TRBV7-9 and TRBJ2-7, with D possibly being TRBD2 (6 bases). The ends were cut back, 1 base at V and 4 bases at J, with 11 bases in the middle. Germline loops: CDR1 SEHNR, CDR2 FQNEAQ (reference sequence). This CDR3 is 14 amino acids long. CDR3 nucleotide sequence: TGTGCCAGCAGCTTAGGGGACTTGACTTACGAGCAGTACTTC. It is translated as CASSLGDLTYEQYF.

J is TRBJ1-3 and V is TRBV11-2; D remains ambiguous. The germline CDR1 and CDR2 sequences are SGHAT and FQNNGV. The CDR3 length is 15 residues. The V and J ends lost 2 bases and 4 bases respectively, with 12 bases between them. CDR3 coding DNA: TGTGCCAGCAGCTTACACGGACGGGAAGGAAACACCATATATTTT. Translation: CASSLHGREGNTIYF.

This chain links TRBV28 with TRBJ2-2, with D possibly being TRBD2 (5 bases). Germline loops: CDR1 MDHEN, CDR2 SYDVKM. CDR3 length equals 15 residues. V lost 7 bases, J lost 5 bases, and 17 bases lay in between. Here the CDR3 DNA reads TGTGCCAGCAACCCAACGGACTTGGTAACCGGGGAGCTGTTTTTT. Translating gives CASNPTDLVTGELFF.

The chain employs TRBV6-4 and TRBJ1-5; D is unclear. The CDR3 runs to 15 residues. V was cut by 2 bases and J by 7 bases, with 15 bases left in between. Per germline, CDR1 MRHNA and CDR2 SNTAGT. For the CDR3, the DNA is TGTGCCAGCAGTGACGTTCGGGTTCGGAGGCAGCCCCAGCATTTT. This codes for CASSDVRVRRQPQHF.